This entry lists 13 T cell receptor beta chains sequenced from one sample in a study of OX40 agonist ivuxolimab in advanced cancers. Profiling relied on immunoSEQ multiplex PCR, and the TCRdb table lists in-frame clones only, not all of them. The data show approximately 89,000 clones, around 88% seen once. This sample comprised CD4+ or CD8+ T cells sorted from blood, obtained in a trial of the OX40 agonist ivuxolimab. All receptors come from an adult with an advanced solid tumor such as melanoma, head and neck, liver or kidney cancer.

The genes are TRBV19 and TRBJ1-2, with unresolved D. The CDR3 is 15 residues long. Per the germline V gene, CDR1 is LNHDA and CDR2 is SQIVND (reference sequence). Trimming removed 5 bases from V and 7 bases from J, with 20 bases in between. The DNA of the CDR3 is TGTGCCAGTAGTGAACCCTCGATCCCCGCCGGTGGCTACACCTTC. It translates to CASSEPSIPAGGYTF.

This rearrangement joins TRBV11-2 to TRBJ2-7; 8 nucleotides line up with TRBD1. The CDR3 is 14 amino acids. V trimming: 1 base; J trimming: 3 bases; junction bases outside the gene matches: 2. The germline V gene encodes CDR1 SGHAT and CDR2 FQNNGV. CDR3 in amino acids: CASSLGGQVYEQYF. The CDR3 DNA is TGTGCCAGCAGCTTAGGGGGACAGGTCTACGAGCAGTACTTC.

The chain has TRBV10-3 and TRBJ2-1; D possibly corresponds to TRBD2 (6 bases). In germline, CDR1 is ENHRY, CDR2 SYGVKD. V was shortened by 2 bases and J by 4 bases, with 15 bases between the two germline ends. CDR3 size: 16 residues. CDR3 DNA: TGTGCCATCAGTGAGCCCGGGACTGGGGGGTACAATGAGCAGTTCTTC. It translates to CAISEPGTGGYNEQFF.

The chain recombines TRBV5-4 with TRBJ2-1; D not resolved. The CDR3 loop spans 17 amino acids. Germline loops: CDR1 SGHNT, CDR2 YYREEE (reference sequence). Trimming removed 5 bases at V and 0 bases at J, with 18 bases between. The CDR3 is CASSLFQGSLSYNEQFF. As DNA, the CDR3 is TGTGCCAGCAGTCTATTTCAAGGGTCTCTCTCCTACAATGAGCAGTTCTTC.

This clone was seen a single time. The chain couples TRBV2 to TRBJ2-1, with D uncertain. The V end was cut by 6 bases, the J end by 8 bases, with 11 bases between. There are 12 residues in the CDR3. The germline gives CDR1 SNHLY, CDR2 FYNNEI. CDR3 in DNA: TGTGCCAGCAGAAGTCTTATGGATGAGCAGTTCTTC. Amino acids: CASRSLMDEQFF.

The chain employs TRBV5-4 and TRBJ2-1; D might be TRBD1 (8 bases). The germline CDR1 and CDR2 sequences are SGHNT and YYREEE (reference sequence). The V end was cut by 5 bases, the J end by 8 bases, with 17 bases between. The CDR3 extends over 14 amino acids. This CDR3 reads CASSFGQGGDEQFF. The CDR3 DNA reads TGTGCCAGCAGTTTCGGACAGGGAGGGGATGAGCAGTTCTTC.

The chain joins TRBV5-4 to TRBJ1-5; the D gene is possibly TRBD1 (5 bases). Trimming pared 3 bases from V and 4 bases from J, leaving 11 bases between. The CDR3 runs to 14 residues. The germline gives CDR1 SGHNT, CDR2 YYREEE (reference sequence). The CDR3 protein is CASSSGTENQPQHF. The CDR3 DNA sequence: TGTGCCAGCAGCTCCGGGACGGAAAATCAGCCCCAGCATTTT. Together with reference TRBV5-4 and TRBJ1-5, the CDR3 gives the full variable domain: ETGVTQSPTHLIKTRGQQVTLRCSSQSGHNTVSWYQQALGQGPQFIFQYYREEENGRGNFPPRFSGLQFPNYSSELNVNALELDDSALYLCASSSGTENQPQHFGDGTRLSIL.

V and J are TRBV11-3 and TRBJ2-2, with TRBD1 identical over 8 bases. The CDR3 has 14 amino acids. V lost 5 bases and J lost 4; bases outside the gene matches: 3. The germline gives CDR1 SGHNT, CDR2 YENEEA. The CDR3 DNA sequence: TGTGCCAGCAGCACGACAGGGGCCACCGGGGAGCTGTTTTTT. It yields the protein CASSTTGATGELFF.

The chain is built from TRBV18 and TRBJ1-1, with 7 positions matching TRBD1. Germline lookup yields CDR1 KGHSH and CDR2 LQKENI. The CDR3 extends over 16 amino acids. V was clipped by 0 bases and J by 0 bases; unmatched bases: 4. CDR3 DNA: TGTGCCAGCTCACCACCGGGGGGACAGATGAACACTGAAGCTTTCTTT. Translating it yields CASSPPGGQMNTEAFF.

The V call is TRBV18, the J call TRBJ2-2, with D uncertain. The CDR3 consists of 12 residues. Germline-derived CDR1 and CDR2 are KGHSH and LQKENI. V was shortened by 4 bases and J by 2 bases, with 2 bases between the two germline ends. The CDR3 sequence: CASSLNTGELFF. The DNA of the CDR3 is TGTGCCAGCTCACTAAACACCGGGGAGCTGTTTTTT.

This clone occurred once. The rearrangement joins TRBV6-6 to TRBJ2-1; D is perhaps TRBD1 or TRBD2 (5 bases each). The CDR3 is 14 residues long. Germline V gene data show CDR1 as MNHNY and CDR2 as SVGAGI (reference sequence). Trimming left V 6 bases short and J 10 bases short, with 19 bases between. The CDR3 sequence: CASSPGTLQPEQFF. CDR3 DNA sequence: TGTGCCAGCAGCCCCGGGACCTTACAACCGGAGCAGTTCTTC.

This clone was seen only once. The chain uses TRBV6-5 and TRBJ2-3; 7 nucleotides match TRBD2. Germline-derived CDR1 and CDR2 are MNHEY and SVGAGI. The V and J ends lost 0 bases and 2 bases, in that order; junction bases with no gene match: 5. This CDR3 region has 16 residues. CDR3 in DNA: TGTGCCAGCAGTTACTCCCGGGGGACTAACACAGATACGCAGTATTTT. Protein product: CASSYSRGTNTDTQYF.

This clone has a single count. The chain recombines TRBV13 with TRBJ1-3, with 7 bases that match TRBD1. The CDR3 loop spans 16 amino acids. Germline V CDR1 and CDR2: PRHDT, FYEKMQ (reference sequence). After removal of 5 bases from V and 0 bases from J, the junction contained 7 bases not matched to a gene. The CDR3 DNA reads TGTGCCAGCAGCCCGACACGGGACAGCTCTGGAAACACCATATATTTT. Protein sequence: CASSPTRDSSGNTIYF.